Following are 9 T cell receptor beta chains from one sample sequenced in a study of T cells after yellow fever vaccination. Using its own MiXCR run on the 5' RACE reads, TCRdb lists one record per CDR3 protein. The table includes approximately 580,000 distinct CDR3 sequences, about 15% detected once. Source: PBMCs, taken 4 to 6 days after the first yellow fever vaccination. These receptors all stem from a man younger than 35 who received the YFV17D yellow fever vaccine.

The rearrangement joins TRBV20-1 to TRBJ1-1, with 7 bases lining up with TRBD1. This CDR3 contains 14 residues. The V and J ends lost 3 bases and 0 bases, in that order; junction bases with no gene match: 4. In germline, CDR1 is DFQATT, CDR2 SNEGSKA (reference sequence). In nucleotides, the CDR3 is TGCAGTGCTAGGACAGGGTCCGTGAACACTGAAGCTTTCTTT. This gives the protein CSARTGSVNTEAFF.

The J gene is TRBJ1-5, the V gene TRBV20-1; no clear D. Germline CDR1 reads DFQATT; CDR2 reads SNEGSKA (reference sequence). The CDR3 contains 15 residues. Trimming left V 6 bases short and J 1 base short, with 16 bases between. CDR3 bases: TGCAGTGCAGGGATATCGGCTTTAAGCAATCAGCCCCAGCATTTT. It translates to CSAGISALSNQPQHF.

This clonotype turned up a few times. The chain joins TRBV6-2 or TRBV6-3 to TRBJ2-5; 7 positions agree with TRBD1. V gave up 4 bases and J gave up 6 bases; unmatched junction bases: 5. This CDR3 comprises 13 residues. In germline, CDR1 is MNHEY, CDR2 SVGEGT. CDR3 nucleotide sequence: TGTGCCAGCAGTTCACAGGGGTGGAAGACCCAGTACTTC. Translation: CASSSQGWKTQYF.

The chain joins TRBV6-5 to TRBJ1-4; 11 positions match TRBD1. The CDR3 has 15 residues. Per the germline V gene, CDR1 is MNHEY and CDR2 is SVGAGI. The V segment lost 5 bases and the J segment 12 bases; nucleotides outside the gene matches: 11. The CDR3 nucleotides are TGTGCCAGCAGTCACGGGACAGGGGGTACTGCAGAACTGTTTTTT. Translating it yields CASSHGTGGTAELFF.

The CDR3 sequence: CASSSPGGGLNTEAFF. In nucleotides, the CDR3 is TGTGCCAGTAGTTCTCCGGGCGGGGGCCTGAACACTGAAGCTTTCTTT. V usage is TRBV19 and J usage is TRBJ1-1; the D gene is possibly TRBD1 (6 bases). The CDR3 runs 16 residues. V lost 5 bases to trimming and J lost 0 bases, with 16 bases between them. Germline values: CDR1 LNHDA, CDR2 SQIVND (reference sequence).

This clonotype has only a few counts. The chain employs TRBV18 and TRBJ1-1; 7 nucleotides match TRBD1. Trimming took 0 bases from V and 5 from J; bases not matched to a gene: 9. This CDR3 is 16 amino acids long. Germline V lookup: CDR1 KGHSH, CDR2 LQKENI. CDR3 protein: CASSPPNYEGATEAFF. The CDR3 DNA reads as TGTGCCAGCTCACCACCGAATTATGAGGGGGCGACTGAAGCTTTCTTT.

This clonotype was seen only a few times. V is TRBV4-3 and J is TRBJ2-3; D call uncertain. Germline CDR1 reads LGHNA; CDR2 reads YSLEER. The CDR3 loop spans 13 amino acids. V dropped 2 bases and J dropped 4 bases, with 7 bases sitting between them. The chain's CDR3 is CASSQMTPDTQYF. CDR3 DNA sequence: TGCGCCAGCAGCCAAATGACTCCAGATACGCAGTATTTT.

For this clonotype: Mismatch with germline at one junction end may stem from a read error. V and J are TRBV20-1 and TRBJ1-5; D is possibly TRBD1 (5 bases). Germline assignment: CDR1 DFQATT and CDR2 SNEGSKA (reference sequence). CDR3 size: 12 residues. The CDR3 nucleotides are TGCAGTGCCAGGGAACCAAATCAGCCCCAGGATTTT. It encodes CSAREPNQPQDF.

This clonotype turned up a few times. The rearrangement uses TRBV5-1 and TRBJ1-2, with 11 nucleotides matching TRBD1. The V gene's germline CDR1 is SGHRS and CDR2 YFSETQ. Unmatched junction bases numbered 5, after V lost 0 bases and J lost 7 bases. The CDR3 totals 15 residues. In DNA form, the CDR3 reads TGCGCCAGCAGCTTGGTCGGGACAGGGGGTGGTGGCTACACCTTC. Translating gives CASSLVGTGGGGYTF.